Each of the 21 T cell receptor beta chains below was sequenced from the same sample in a study of T-cell reconstitution after alpha-beta-depleted transplantation in children. The TCRbeta library was prepared with unique molecular identifiers. Each CDR3 protein gets one entry after TCRdb re-called the PCR reads with MiXCR. Of roughly 400,000 distinct CDR3 sequences listed, roughly 20% are singletons. Sequencing used PBMCs from the stem cell graft donor, obtained from the stem cell graft. The receptor source for this set is a human donor who donated a stem cell graft to a child with acute myeloid leukemia.

The genes are TRBV15 and TRBJ2-3, with 12 positions matching TRBD2. The CDR3 spans 15 residues. The germline V gene encodes CDR1 LNHNV and CDR2 YYDKDF (reference sequence). V shed 3 bases, J shed 4 bases, and the junction held 2 bases outside the gene matches. The CDR3 loop is CATSRTSGSSDTQYF. In nucleotides, the CDR3 is TGTGCCACCAGCAGGACTAGCGGGAGCTCAGATACGCAGTATTTT.

This clonotype was found many times. This chain joins TRBV25-1 and TRBJ2-5; D perhaps matches TRBD2 (7 bases). The V gene's germline CDR1 is MGHDK and CDR2 SYGVNS. The CDR3 sequence is 13 residues long. V lost 2 bases, J lost 7 bases, and 11 bases lay in between. CDR3 region: CASSEGGARTQYF. The CDR3 DNA follows: TGTGCCAGCAGTGAAGGGGGGGCCAGGACCCAGTACTTC.

This sequence joins TRBV3-1 and TRBJ1-5; tentatively, D is TRBD1 (5 bases). From germline, CDR1 is LGHDT and CDR2 YNNKEL (reference sequence). V was clipped by 1 base and J by 10 bases, with 11 bases between them. The CDR3 sequence is 13 residues long. In nucleotides, the CDR3 is TGTGCCAGCAGCCAAGGGTGGGGGAACCCCCAGCATTTT. Its translation is CASSQGWGNPQHF.

This chain links TRBV6-5 with TRBJ2-1; no reliable D call. Trimming removed 5 bases at V and 9 bases at J, with 14 bases between. The CDR3 has 13 residues. Germline V lookup: CDR1 MNHEY, CDR2 SVGAGI. CDR3 in amino acids: CASSPLSVSEQFF. As DNA, the CDR3 is TGTGCCAGCAGTCCCCTGTCGGTGAGTGAGCAGTTCTTC.

This clonotype was seen more than once but under ten times. V usage is TRBV5-5 and J usage is TRBJ1-5; tentatively, D is TRBD1 (5 bases). This CDR3 is built from 16 residues. CDR1 is SGHKS, CDR2 YYEKEE, per germline (reference sequence). Trimming took 0 bases from V and 8 from J, leaving 18 bases between them. CDR3 sequence (DNA): TGTGCCAGCAGCTTGGGTCGGGATCGGGGGAGTGAGCCCCAGCATTTT. Its translation: CASSLGRDRGSEPQHF. The full variable domain, completed using reference TRBV5-5 and TRBJ1-5, is DAGVTQSPTHLIKTRGQQVTLRCSPISGHKSVSWYQQVLGQGPQFIFQYYEKEERGRGNFPDRFSARQFPNYSSELNVNALLLGDSALYLCASSLGRDRGSEPQHFGDGTRLSIL.

The chain employs TRBV5-1 and TRBJ2-7; the match to TRBD2 covers 7 bases. Trimming at V came to 7 bases and at J to 3 bases, leaving 10 bases not matched to a gene. The CDR3 is made up of 14 amino acids. Per germline, CDR1 SGHRS and CDR2 YFSETQ. CDR3: CASASGNLVYEQYF. In nucleotides, the CDR3 is TGCGCCAGCGCGAGCGGGAATTTGGTCTACGAGCAGTACTTC.

This clonotype was detected a few times. The chain combines TRBV12-3 or TRBV12-4 with TRBJ2-1; TRBD2 aligns across 7 bases. The CDR3 runs 15 residues. V lost 3 bases and J lost 8; bases outside the gene matches: 10. The CDR3 region has the DNA TGTGCCAGCAGTTTGAAAGCGGGGAATGGGTATGAGCAGTTCTTC. Amino acids: CASSLKAGNGYEQFF.

The gene calls are TRBV5-1 and TRBJ2-3; possible D gene TRBD2, 6 bases. Germline V gene data show CDR1 as SGHRS and CDR2 as YFSETQ. V lost 0 bases to trimming and J lost 2 bases, with 13 bases between them. The CDR3 has 16 amino acids. The CDR3 DNA reads TGCGCCAGCAGCTTGGGAGCGGGCGGGGACACAGATACGCAGTATTTT. It specifies CASSLGAGGDTDTQYF.

This clonotype was recorded many times. The chain joins TRBV30 to TRBJ2-7, with D perhaps matching TRBD1 or TRBD2 (5 bases each). Looked up from germline, CDR1 is GTSNPN and CDR2 is SVGIG (reference sequence). This CDR3 region has 15 residues. V was trimmed by 1 base and J by 2 bases, leaving 15 bases between them. The chain's CDR3 is CAWSDPGRTTYEQYF. The CDR3 nucleotides read TGTGCCTGGAGTGACCCGGGACGAACGACCTACGAGCAGTACTTC.

The chain joins TRBV13 to TRBJ2-1; TRBD2 matches at 10 bases. CDR1 and CDR2 (germline): PRHDT, FYEKMQ (reference sequence). V was pared by 5 bases and J by 9 bases, with 4 bases of the junction left unmatched. The CDR3 is 13 residues long. CDR3 amino acids: CASSTGTSVEQFF. The CDR3 DNA follows: TGTGCCAGCAGCACCGGGACTAGCGTTGAGCAGTTCTTC.

The table lists this clonotype with many counts. CDR3 region: CSARDLGGGLGAYEQYF. DNA of the CDR3: TGCAGTGCTAGAGATCTTGGAGGCGGGCTGGGAGCCTACGAGCAGTACTTC. The V call is TRBV20-1, the J call TRBJ2-7, with D possibly TRBD2 on 5 matching bases. Trimming removed 0 bases from V and 2 bases from J, with 20 bases in between. This CDR3 is 17 amino acids long. In germline, CDR1 is DFQATT, CDR2 SNEGSKA (reference sequence).

This clonotype appeared many times. This chain joins TRBV20-1 and TRBJ2-7; D is undetermined. Deletions cut 6 bases from V and 2 bases from J, with 8 bases between. There are 11 residues in the CDR3. CDR1 is DFQATT and CDR2 is SNEGSKA in the germline V gene (reference sequence). CDR3 sequence: CSAALAYEQYF. The CDR3 DNA reads as TGCAGTGCGGCTTTAGCCTACGAGCAGTACTTC.

The sample holds many counts of this clonotype. The rearrangement joins TRBV15 to TRBJ2-1; 10 nucleotides line up with TRBD2. The CDR3 is 15 residues long. Germline-derived CDR1 and CDR2 are LNHNV and YYDKDF (reference sequence). V gave up 3 bases and J gave up 4 bases; unmatched junction bases: 3. CDR3 amino acids: CATSSTSGTYNEQFF. The CDR3 DNA is TGTGCCACCAGCAGTACTAGCGGGACTTACAATGAGCAGTTCTTC.

The gene calls are TRBV5-1 and TRBJ2-2; TRBD2 aligns across 13 bases. With 4 bases clipped from V and 5 bases from J, the junction kept 11 bases outside the gene matches. Germline CDR1 and CDR2: SGHRS and YFSETQ. The CDR3 length is 18 residues. The DNA for the CDR3 is TGCGCCAGCAGCGGGCGGACTAGCGGGAGAATGGTAACCGGGGAGCTGTTTTTT. Encoded protein: CASSGRTSGRMVTGELFF.

Written as DNA, the CDR3 is TGTGCCAGCAGTTCCGATCGACAGCCTGGCTACACCTTC. This gives the protein CASSSDRQPGYTF. The genes are TRBV12-3 or TRBV12-4 and TRBJ1-2, with D maybe TRBD1 (5 bases). Trimming removed 4 bases from V and 7 bases from J, with 13 bases in between. This CDR3 comprises 13 residues.

The chain carries TRBV15 and TRBJ2-3, with TRBD2 matching 8 bases. V shed 2 bases, J shed 2 bases, and the junction held 9 bases outside the gene matches. The CDR3 has 17 amino acids. Germline V gene lookup returns CDR1 LNHNV and CDR2 YYDKDF (reference sequence). CDR3 in amino acids: CATSRRGSGSPTDTQYF. The CDR3 coding sequence is TGTGCCACCAGCAGAAGAGGGAGCGGGAGCCCCACAGATACGCAGTATTTT.

The rearrangement uses TRBV12-3 or TRBV12-4 and TRBJ1-1; TRBD1 aligns across 8 bases. Trimming cost V 6 bases and J 6 bases; bases outside gene matches: 9. The CDR3 is 14 amino acids. The CDR3 bases are TGTGCCAGCAGCCGACCCGGACAGGGCGCTGAAGCTTTCTTT. It is translated as CASSRPGQGAEAFF.

As for this clonotype: Mismatch with germline at one junction end may stem from a read error. The chain links TRBV20-1 to TRBJ2-5; 8 bases agree with TRBD1. CDR3 length: 16 amino acids. The germline V gene encodes CDR1 DFQATT and CDR2 SNEGSKA (reference sequence). The CDR3 reads CCARGRRQGNQETQYF. CDR3 bases: TGCTGTGCTAGAGGCCGGCGACAGGGGAACCAAGAGACCCAGTACTTC.

This clonotype has just a few counts. This chain uses TRBV28 with TRBJ2-2, with 7 bases aligning to TRBD1. Germline loops: CDR1 MDHEN, CDR2 SYDVKM. Trimming at V came to 7 bases and at J to 7 bases, leaving 15 bases not matched to a gene. The CDR3 spans 16 residues. CDR3 loop: CASTRQGWASDGELFF. The CDR3 region has the DNA TGTGCCAGCACGAGACAGGGATGGGCTAGTGACGGGGAGCTGTTTTTT. Full variable domain (remainder filled in from reference TRBV28 and TRBJ2-2): DVKVTQSSRYLVKRTGEKVFLECVQDMDHENMFWYRQDPGLGLRLIYFSYDVKMKEKGDIPEGYSVSREKKERFSLILESASTNQTSMYLCASTRQGWASDGELFFGEGSRLTVL.

This clonotype came up a few times. The V gene is TRBV5-1, the J gene TRBJ2-1, with D possibly TRBD1 on 5 matching bases. V was cut by 0 bases and J by 5 bases, with 9 bases left in between. CDR3 length: 14 residues. Germline loops: CDR1 SGHRS, CDR2 YFSETQ. The CDR3 DNA reads TGCGCCAGCAGCTTGGTGCCAGGGCACAATGAGCAGTTCTTC. Protein: CASSLVPGHNEQFF.

This clonotype came up many times. The chain joins TRBV29-1 to TRBJ2-5, with TRBD1 matching over 7 bases. The CDR3 is 14 amino acids. Germline CDR1 and CDR2: SQVTM and ANQGSEA. V gave up 5 bases and J gave up 5 bases; unmatched junction bases: 11. The CDR3 DNA follows: TGCAGCGTTCGTGGGACAGACGAGAACGAGACCCAGTACTTC. This translates into CSVRGTDENETQYF. Using reference TRBV29-1 and TRBJ2-5 for the parts outside the CDR3, the full variable domain is SAVISQKPSRDICQRGTSLTIQCQVDSQVTMMFWYRQQPGQSLTLIATANQGSEATYESGFVIDKFPISRPNLTFSTLTVSNMSPEDSSIYLCSVRGTDENETQYFGPGTRLLVL.